This entry features one T cell receptor beta chain sequence. Looked up from germline, CDR1 is SEHNR and CDR2 is FQNEAQ (reference sequence). V shed 0 bases, J shed 3 bases, and the junction held 6 bases outside the gene matches. The CDR3 consists of 17 residues. This entry is derived from a study of T cells in localized non-small cell lung cancer. Produced via immunoSEQ multiplex PCR; TCRdb's table is partial and in-frame only. The sample holds about 24,000 clones, 89% seen once. Here the sequenced sample was peripheral blood, taken before any cancer treatment. This sequence joins TRBV7-9 and TRBJ1-5; 9 bases match TRBD1. This TCR was recovered from a man aged 35-75 years with stage I squamous cell lung carcinoma. As DNA, the CDR3 is TGTGCCAGCAGCTTAGCTTTCGGACAGGGGATCAATCAGCCCCAGCATTTT. Protein product: CASSLAFGQGINQPQHF.